The subject of this entry is one T cell receptor beta chain. The target antigen is unknown. The data originate from a study of OX40 agonist ivuxolimab in advanced cancers. TCRdb's table, derived via immunoSEQ multiplex PCR, lists solely in-frame clones and lacks some. The sample contains 70,000 to 95,000 clones, 80% to 90% of which appear only once. Peripheral blood came from all dose cohorts at three timepoints. Overall study findings and caveats: On average, a greater number of expanded clones characterised CD8+ T cells relative to CD4+.

V gave up 3 bases and J gave up 0 bases, with 17 bases separating them. The germline V gene encodes CDR1 SEHNR and CDR2 FQNEAQ (reference sequence). The CDR3 has 17 amino acids. The sequence came from an adult with an advanced solid tumor such as melanoma, head and neck, liver or kidney cancer. This sample comprised CD4+ or CD8+ T cells sorted from blood, obtained in a trial of the OX40 agonist ivuxolimab. The chain has TRBV7-9 and TRBJ1-1; D remains ambiguous. DNA for the CDR3: TGTGCCAGCAGCTTCACCCCCTATCAAGAGATGAACACTGAAGCTTTCTTT. Translated, it gives CASSFTPYQEMNTEAFF. Filled out from reference TRBV7-9 and TRBJ1-1, the complete variable domain reads DTGVSQNPRHKITKRGQNVTFRCDPISEHNRLYWYRQTLGQGPEFLTYFQNEAQLEKSRLLSDRFSAERPKGSFSTLEIQRTEQGDSAMYLCASSFTPYQEMNTEAFFGQGTRLTVV.